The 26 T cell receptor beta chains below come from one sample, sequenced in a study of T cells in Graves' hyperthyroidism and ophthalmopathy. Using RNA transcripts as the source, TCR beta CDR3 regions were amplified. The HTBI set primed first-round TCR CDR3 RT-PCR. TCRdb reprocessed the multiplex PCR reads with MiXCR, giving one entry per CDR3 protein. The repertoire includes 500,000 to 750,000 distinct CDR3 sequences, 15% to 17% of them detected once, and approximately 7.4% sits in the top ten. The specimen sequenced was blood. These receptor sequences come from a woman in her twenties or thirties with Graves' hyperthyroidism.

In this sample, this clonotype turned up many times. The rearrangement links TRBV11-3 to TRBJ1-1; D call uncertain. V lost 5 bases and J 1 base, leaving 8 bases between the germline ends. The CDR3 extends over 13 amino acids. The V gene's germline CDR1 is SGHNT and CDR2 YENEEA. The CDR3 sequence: CASSVEGNTEAFF. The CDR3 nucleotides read TGTGCCAGCAGCGTGGAGGGGAACACTGAAGCTTTCTTT. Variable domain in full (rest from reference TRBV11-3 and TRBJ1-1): EAGVVQSPRYKIIEKKQPVAFWCNPISGHNTLYWYLQNLGQGPELLIRYENEEAVDDSQLPKDRFSAERLKGVDSTLKIQPAELGDSAVYLCASSVEGNTEAFFGQGTRLTVV.

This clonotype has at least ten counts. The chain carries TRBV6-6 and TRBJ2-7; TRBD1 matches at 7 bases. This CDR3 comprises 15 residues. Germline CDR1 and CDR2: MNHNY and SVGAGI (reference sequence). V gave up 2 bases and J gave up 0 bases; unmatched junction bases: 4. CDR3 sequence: CASSYQTGSSYEQYF. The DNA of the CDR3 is TGTGCCAGCAGTTACCAGACAGGGTCCTCCTACGAGCAGTACTTC.

For the CDR3, the DNA is TGTGCCAGCAGCCGTACGGGACACCTTAGGGAAGAGACCCAGTACTTC. The encoded protein is CASSRTGHLREETQYF. V and J are TRBV27 and TRBJ2-5; D possibly corresponds to TRBD1 (6 bases). This CDR3 is 16 amino acids long. V gave up 6 bases and J gave up 3 bases, with 20 bases separating them. Germline CDR1 MNHEY, CDR2 SMNVEV (reference sequence).

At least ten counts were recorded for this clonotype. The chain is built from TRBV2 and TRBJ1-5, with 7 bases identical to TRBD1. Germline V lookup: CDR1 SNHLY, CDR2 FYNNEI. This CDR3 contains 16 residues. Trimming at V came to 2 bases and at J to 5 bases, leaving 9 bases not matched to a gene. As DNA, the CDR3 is TGTGCCAGCAGTGAAAGGACAGGCGCCTCCGATCAGCCCCAGCATTTT. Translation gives CASSERTGASDQPQHF.

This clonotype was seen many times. Here the CDR3 DNA reads TGTGCCAGCAGCTTGGACTTGACGGGAGGGGACGAGCAGTACTTC. Translated: CASSLDLTGGDEQYF. This chain connects TRBV5-6 to TRBJ2-7, with 8 bases that match TRBD2. The V gene end was trimmed by 0 bases and the J gene end by 5 bases; junction bases not matched to a gene: 7. There are 15 residues in the CDR3. CDR1 is SGHDT and CDR2 is YYEEEE in the germline V gene.

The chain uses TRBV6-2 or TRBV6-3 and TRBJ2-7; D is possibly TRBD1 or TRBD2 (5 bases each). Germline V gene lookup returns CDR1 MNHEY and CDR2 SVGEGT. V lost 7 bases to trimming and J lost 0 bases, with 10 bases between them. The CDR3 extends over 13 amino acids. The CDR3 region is CASNRDHSYEQYF. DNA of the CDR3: TGTGCCAGCAACCGGGACCACTCCTACGAGCAGTACTTC.

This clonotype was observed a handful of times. The CDR3: CASSVGRGKDNEQFF. In DNA, the CDR3 is TGTGCCAGCAGCGTAGGCAGGGGAAAGGACAATGAGCAGTTCTTC. This chain uses TRBV9 with TRBJ2-1, with D possibly TRBD1 on 6 matching bases. Germline lookup yields CDR1 SGDLS and CDR2 YYNGEE. V was clipped by 0 bases and J by 5 bases, with 12 bases between them. CDR3 length: 15 amino acids.

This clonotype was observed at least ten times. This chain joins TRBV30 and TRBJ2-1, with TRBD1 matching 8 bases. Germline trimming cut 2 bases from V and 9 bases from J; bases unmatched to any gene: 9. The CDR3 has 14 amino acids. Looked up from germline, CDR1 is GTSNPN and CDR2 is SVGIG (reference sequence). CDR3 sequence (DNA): TGTGCCTGGAGTACCGACAGGGGAAGGAGTGAGCAGTTCTTC. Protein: CAWSTDRGRSEQFF.

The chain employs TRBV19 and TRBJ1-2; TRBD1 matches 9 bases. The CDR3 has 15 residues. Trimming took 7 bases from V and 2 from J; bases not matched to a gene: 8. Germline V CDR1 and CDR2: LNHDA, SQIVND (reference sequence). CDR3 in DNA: TGTGCCAGTACCGCTCGGGACAGGGTGAACTATGGCTACACCTTC. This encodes CASTARDRVNYGYTF.

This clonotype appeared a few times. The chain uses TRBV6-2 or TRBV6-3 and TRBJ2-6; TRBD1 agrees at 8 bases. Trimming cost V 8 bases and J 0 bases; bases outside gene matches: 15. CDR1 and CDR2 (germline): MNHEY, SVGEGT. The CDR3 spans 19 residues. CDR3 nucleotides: TGTGCCAGCGATCCAGGAACGACAGGGGCTCTCTCTGGGGCCAACGTCCTGACTTTC. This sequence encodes CASDPGTTGALSGANVLTF.

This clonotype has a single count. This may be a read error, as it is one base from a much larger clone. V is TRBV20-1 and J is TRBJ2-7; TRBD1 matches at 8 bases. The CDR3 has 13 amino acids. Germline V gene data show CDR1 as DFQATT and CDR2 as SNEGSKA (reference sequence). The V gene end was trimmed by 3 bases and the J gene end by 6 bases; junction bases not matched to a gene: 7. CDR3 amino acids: CSASWTGFAEQYF. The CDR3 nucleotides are TGCAGTGCTAGCTGGACAGGGTTCGCCGAGCAGTACTTC.

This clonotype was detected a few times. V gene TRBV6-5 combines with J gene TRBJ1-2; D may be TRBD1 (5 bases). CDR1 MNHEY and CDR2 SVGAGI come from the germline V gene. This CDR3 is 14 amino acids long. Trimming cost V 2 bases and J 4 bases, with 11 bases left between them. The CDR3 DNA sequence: TGTGCCAGCAGTTACAGCTTGGGGACCTATGGCTACACCTTC. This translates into CASSYSLGTYGYTF.

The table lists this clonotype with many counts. The CDR3 protein is CASSFYRGQYEQYF. The CDR3 DNA reads TGTGCCAGCAGCTTTTACAGGGGGCAATACGAGCAGTACTTC. The chain links TRBV11-2 to TRBJ2-7; the match to TRBD1 covers 9 bases. J lost 4 bases, V lost 3 bases, and 4 bases had no gene match. Germline lookup yields CDR1 SGHAT and CDR2 FQNNGV. This CDR3 has 14 residues.

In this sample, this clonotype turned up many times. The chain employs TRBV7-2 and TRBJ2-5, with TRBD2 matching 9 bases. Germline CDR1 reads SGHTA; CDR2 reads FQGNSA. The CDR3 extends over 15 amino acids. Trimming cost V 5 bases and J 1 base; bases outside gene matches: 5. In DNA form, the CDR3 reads TGTGCCAGCAGCCCGCGGGGGGGCCGCCAAGAGACCCAGTACTTC. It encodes CASSPRGGRQETQYF. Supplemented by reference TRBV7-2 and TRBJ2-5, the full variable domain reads GAGVSQSPSNKVTEKGKDVELRCDPISGHTALYWYRQSLGQGLEFLIYFQGNSAPDKSGLPSDRFSAERTGGSVSTLTIQRTQQEDSAVYLCASSPRGGRQETQYFGPGTRLLVL.

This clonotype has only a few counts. The CDR3 DNA reads TGTGCCAGCAGTTACTCTAGGGGACAGGGCAGCTCCTATAATTCACCCCTCCACTTT. It translates to CASSYSRGQGSSYNSPLHF. The rearrangement uses TRBV6-6 and TRBJ1-6; 9 bases fit TRBD1. The CDR3 is made up of 19 amino acids. Germline assignment: CDR1 MNHNY and CDR2 SVGAGI (reference sequence). J gave up 0 bases and V 0 bases, and 6 bases lay outside the gene matches.

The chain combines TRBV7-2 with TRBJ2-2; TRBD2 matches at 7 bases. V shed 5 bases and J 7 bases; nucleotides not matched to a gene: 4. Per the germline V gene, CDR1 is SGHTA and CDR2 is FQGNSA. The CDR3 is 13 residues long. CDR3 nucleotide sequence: TGTGCCAGCAGCCGAAGCGGGAACGGGGAGCTGTTTTTT. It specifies CASSRSGNGELFF.

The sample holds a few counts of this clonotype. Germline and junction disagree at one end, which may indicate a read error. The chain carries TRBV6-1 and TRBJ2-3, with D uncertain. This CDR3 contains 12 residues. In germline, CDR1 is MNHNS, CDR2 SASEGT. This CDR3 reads CAGSRTTDTQYF. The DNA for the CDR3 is TGTGCCGGCAGTAGGACCACAGATACGCAGTATTTT.

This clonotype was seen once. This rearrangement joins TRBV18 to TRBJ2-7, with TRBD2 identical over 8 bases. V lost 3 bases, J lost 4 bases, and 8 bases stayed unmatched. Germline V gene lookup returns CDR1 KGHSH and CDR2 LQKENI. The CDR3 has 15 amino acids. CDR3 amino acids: CASSPTGLERYEQYF. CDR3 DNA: TGTGCCAGCTCACCCACGGGACTAGAGCGATACGAGCAGTACTTC.

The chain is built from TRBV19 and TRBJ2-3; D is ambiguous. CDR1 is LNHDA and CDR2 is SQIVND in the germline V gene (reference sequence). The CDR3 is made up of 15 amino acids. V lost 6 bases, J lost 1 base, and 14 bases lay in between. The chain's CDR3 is CASRPRRSGTDTQYF. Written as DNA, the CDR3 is TGTGCCAGTAGGCCCCGGCGGTCGGGCACAGATACGCAGTATTTT.

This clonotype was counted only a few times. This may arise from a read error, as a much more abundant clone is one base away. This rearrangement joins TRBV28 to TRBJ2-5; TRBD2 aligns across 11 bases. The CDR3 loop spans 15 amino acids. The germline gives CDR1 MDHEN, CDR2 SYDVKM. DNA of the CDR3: TGTGCCAGCGGTCAACTAGCGGGAGTTCAAGGGACCCAGTACTTC. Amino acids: CASGQLAGVQGTQYF.

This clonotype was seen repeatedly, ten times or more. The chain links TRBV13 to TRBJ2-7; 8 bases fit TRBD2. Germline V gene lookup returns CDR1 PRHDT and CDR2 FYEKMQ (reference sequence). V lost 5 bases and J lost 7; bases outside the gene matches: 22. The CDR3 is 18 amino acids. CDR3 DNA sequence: TGTGCCAGCAGCGTCCGGGGCGCGCTCGGGACTAGGGGCTTAGAGCAGTACTTC. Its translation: CASSVRGALGTRGLEQYF.

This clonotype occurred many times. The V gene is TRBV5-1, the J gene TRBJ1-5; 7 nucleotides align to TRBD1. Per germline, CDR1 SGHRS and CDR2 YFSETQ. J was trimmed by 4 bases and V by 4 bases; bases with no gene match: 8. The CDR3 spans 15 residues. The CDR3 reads CASSPGTATNQPQHF. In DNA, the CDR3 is TGCGCCAGCAGCCCCGGGACAGCCACTAATCAGCCCCAGCATTTT.

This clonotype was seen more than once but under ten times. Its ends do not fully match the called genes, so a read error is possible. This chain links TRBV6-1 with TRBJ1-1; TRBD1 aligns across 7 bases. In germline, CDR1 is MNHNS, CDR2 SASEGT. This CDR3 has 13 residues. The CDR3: CASIATGDTVAFF. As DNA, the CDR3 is TGTGCCAGCATTGCTACAGGGGACACTGTAGCTTTCTTT.

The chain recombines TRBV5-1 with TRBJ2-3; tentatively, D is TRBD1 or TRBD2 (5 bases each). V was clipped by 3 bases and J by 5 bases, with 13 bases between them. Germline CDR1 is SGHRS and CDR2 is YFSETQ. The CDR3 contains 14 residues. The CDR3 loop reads CASSYRDRGDTQYF. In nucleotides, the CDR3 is TGCGCCAGCAGCTACCGGGACCGGGGAGATACGCAGTATTTT.

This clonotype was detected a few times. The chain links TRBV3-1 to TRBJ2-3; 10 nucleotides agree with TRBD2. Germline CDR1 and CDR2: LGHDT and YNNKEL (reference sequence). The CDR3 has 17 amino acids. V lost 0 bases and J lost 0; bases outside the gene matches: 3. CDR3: CASSQDQTSGSTDTQYF. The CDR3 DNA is TGTGCCAGCAGCCAAGATCAGACTAGCGGGAGCACAGATACGCAGTATTTT.

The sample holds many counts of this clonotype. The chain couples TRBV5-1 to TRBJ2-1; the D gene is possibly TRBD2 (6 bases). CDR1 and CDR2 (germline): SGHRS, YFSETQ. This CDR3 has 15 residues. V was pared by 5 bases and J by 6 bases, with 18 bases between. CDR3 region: CASSGLSTDPNEQFF. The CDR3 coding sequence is TGCGCCAGCAGTGGACTATCGACGGACCCCAATGAGCAGTTCTTC.